Described below is a single T cell receptor (beta chain) sequence and its context. This entry comes from a study of T cells in localized non-small cell lung cancer. Sequencing was performed with immunoSEQ multiplex PCR; in TCRdb, only in-frame clones are kept and a portion is missing. Of 52,000 or so clones in the sample, about nine tenths were seen once. This specimen was peripheral blood, taken before any cancer treatment. The receptor's source is a male donor at least 60 years old with stage III squamous cell lung carcinoma.

CDR3 sequence: CAWSGQAAGGFNEKLFF. Written as DNA, the CDR3 is TGTGCCTGGAGTGGACAAGCCGCAGGGGGCTTTAATGAAAAACTGTTTTTT. The J gene is TRBJ1-4, the V gene TRBV30; 8 bases agree with TRBD1. This CDR3 contains 17 residues. Trimming took 1 base from V and 4 from J; bases not matched to a gene: 11. Germline assignment: CDR1 GTSNPN and CDR2 SVGIG (reference sequence). Based on the CDR3 plus reference TRBV30 and TRBJ1-4, the full variable domain is SQTIHQWPATLVQPVGSPLSLECTVEGTSNPNLYWYRQAAGRGLQLLFYSVGIGQISSEVPQNLSASRPQDRQFILSSKKLLLSDSGFYLCAWSGQAAGGFNEKLFFGSGTQLSVL.